These 15 T cell receptor beta chains came from one sample sequenced in a study of blood T cell repertoires in COVID-19. The assay was immunoSEQ multiplex PCR, and TCRdb's table has in-frame clones only and misses some. The sample shows 260,000 or so clones, approximately 90% of them seen only once. Sequenced sample: PBMCs or T cells enriched from blood (not recorded which). The source is a woman aged 30 to 39 with acute COVID-19.

The gene calls are TRBV5-4 and TRBJ2-7; weak D call: TRBD2 (5 bases). Trimming took 0 bases from V and 5 from J, leaving 9 bases between them. The CDR3 is 13 residues long. CDR1 is SGHNT and CDR2 is YYREEE in the germline V gene (reference sequence). CDR3 region: CASSLAGIDEQYF. CDR3 nucleotides: TGTGCCAGCAGCTTGGCGGGGATCGACGAGCAGTACTTC. Full variable domain (remainder filled in from reference TRBV5-4 and TRBJ2-7): ETGVTQSPTHLIKTRGQQVTLRCSSQSGHNTVSWYQQALGQGPQFIFQYYREEENGRGNFPPRFSGLQFPNYSSELNVNALELDDSALYLCASSLAGIDEQYFGPGTRLTVT.

V and J are TRBV6-5 and TRBJ1-6, with a tentative D call TRBD1 (6 bases). The CDR3 runs 15 residues. CDR1 is MNHEY, CDR2 SVGAGI, per germline. The V gene lost 4 bases and the J gene lost 6 bases, with 13 bases spanning the gap. CDR3 sequence: CASSSSDSSNSPLHF. The CDR3 DNA reads TGTGCCAGCAGTTCCTCGGACAGTAGTAATTCACCCCTCCACTTT.

CDR3: CASSLEAPYEQYF. CDR3 in DNA: TGTGCCAGCAGCTTAGAAGCCCCCTACGAGCAGTACTTC. V is TRBV7-8 and J is TRBJ2-7; D is unclear. Deletions cut 1 base from V and 2 bases from J, with 6 bases between. The germline gives CDR1 SGHVS, CDR2 FQNEAQ. This CDR3 spans 13 amino acids.

This chain uses TRBV19 with TRBJ1-6; TRBD1 might be the D (5 bases). The germline V gene encodes CDR1 LNHDA and CDR2 SQIVND (reference sequence). The CDR3 sequence is 14 residues long. V was pared by 3 bases and J by 6 bases, with 9 bases between. CDR3 sequence reads: CASSIRDSNSPLHF. CDR3 DNA sequence: TGTGCCAGTAGTATCCGAGACAGTAATTCACCCCTCCACTTT.

The chain recombines TRBV27 with TRBJ1-5, with a tentative D call TRBD1 (6 bases). The CDR3 has 14 amino acids. Trimming cost V 6 bases and J 6 bases, with 15 bases left between them. Germline V gives CDR1 MNHEY, CDR2 SMNVEV (reference sequence). CDR3 loop: CASSPDRTTQPQHF. The CDR3 region has the DNA TGTGCCAGCAGCCCCGACAGGACGACTCAGCCCCAGCATTTT.

This chain joins TRBV4-1 and TRBJ1-1, with 7 nucleotides matching TRBD1. CDR1 and CDR2 (germline): MGHRA, YSYEKL. The CDR3 is made up of 15 amino acids. The J segment lost 4 bases and the V segment lost 0 bases, leaving 5 bases of the junction unmatched. The CDR3: CASSQEVGQFTEAFF. CDR3 bases: TGCGCCAGCAGCCAAGAAGTGGGACAGTTCACTGAAGCTTTCTTT.

This chain joins TRBV3-1 (or the pseudogene TRBV3-2) and TRBJ2-2, with TRBD1 as a possible D gene (5 bases). The CDR3 is 12 residues long. Trimming cost V 3 bases and J 7 bases, with 6 bases left between them. Germline V gene lookup returns CDR1 LGHDT and CDR2 YNNKEL (reference sequence). The CDR3 DNA is TGTGCCAGCAGCCATAGGGGCGGGGAGCTGTTTTTT. Translated: CASSHRGGELFF.

The chain has TRBV11-2 and TRBJ2-3; D unresolved. This CDR3 region has 11 residues. Germline V gene lookup returns CDR1 SGHAT and CDR2 FQNNGV. V lost 7 bases to trimming and J lost 5 bases, with 7 bases between them. CDR3 in DNA: TGTGCCAGCACCCCCGGAGATACGCAGTATTTT. This sequence encodes CASTPGDTQYF.

This sequence joins TRBV15 and TRBJ2-5; D unclear. CDR3 length equals 13 residues. V gave up 0 bases and J gave up 5 bases, with 7 bases separating them. Germline-derived CDR1 and CDR2 are LNHNV and YYDKDF (reference sequence). CDR3 in DNA: TGTGCCACCAGCAGAGATCTTCCGGAGACCCAGTACTTC. It yields the protein CATSRDLPETQYF.

The chain uses TRBV11-2 and TRBJ2-7, with D maybe TRBD1 (7 bases). The germline gives CDR1 SGHAT, CDR2 FQNNGV. V was cut by 0 bases and J by 2 bases, with 17 bases left in between. The CDR3 sequence is 17 residues long. The DNA of the CDR3 is TGTGCCAGCAGCTTAGATGGCGGGACAGTCATAACCTACGAGCAGTACTTC. Its translation is CASSLDGGTVITYEQYF.

This clone was seen a single time. The CDR3 is CASALNTEAFF. Written as DNA, the CDR3 is TGTGCTAGTGCTCTGAACACTGAAGCTTTCTTT. The chain links TRBV12-5 to TRBJ1-1; D is ambiguous. Trimming took off 7 bases at V and 0 bases at J, with 3 bases between the two ends. CDR1 and CDR2 (germline): LGHNT, FRNRAP. The CDR3 is 11 residues long.

The rearrangement uses TRBV6-6 and TRBJ2-1; 16 nucleotides line up with TRBD2. Losses at the gene ends were 7 bases for V and 7 bases for J; bases not matched to a gene: 10. The CDR3 is made up of 17 amino acids. Germline assignment: CDR1 MNHNY and CDR2 SVGAGI (reference sequence). CDR3 coding DNA: TGTGCCAGCATTCGTTCCGGGACTAGCGGGGGGGCGAATGAGCAGTTCTTC. This translates into CASIRSGTSGGANEQFF.

This chain links TRBV29-1 with TRBJ1-2; D not certain. CDR1 and CDR2 (germline): SQVTM, ANQGSEA. V was cut by 4 bases and J by 7 bases, with 10 bases left in between. This CDR3 spans 11 amino acids. The CDR3 is CSVVPVSGYTF. The DNA for the CDR3 is TGCAGCGTTGTCCCTGTGAGTGGCTACACCTTC.

V gene TRBV23-1 combines with J gene TRBJ1-5, with 7 bases aligning to TRBD1. TRBV23-1 has ORF status, its function being uncertain. This CDR3 contains 17 residues. V lost 0 bases and J lost 2; bases outside the gene matches: 7. The CDR3 coding sequence is TGCGCCAGCAGTCAATCGAGGGCAGGGGGACGCAATCAGCCCCAGCATTTT. Amino acid sequence: CASSQSRAGGRNQPQHF.

This clone was counted a single time. CDR3 sequence reads: CASRVTGVGGYTF. The CDR3 region has the DNA TGTGCCAGCAGGGTTACAGGGGTCGGTGGCTACACCTTC. The chain uses TRBV6-6 and TRBJ1-2, with 7 positions matching TRBD1. Germline values: CDR1 MNHNY, CDR2 SVGAGI (reference sequence). Unmatched junction bases numbered 8, after V lost 6 bases and J lost 7 bases. The CDR3 totals 13 residues.